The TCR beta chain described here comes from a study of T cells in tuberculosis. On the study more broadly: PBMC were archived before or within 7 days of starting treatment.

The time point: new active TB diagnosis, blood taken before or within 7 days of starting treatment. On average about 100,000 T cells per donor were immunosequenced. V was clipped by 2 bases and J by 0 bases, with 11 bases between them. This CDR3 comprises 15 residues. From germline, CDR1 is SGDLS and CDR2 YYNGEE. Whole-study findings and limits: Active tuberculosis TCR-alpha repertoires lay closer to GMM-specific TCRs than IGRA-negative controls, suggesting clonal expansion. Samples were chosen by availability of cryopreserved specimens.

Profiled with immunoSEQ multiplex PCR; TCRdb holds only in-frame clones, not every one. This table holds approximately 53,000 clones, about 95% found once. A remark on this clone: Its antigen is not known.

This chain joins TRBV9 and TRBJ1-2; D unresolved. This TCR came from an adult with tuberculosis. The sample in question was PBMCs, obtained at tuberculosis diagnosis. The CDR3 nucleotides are TGTGCCAGCAGCGTCGACACCTTCTCTAACTATGGCTACACCTTC. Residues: CASSVDTFSNYGYTF.